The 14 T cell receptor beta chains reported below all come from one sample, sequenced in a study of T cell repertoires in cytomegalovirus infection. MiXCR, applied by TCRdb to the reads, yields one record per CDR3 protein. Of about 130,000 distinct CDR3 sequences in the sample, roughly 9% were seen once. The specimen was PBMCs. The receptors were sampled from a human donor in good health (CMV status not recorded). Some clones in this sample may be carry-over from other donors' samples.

The CDR3 region is CATGRGGQGFGYTF. CDR3 nucleotides: TGTGCCACCGGCCGGGGGGGACAGGGTTTCGGCTACACCTTC. This chain connects TRBV28 to TRBJ1-2; 9 positions agree with TRBD1. With V trimmed by 10 bases and J by 8 bases, 14 bases remained unmatched. This CDR3 is built from 14 residues. Germline-derived CDR1 and CDR2 are MDHEN and SYDVKM.

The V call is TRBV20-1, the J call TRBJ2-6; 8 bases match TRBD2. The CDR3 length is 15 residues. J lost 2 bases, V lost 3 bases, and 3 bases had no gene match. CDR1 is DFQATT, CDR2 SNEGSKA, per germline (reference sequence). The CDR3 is CSARSGGAGANVLTF. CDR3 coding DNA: TGCAGTGCTAGGTCGGGAGGGGCTGGGGCCAACGTCCTGACTTTC.

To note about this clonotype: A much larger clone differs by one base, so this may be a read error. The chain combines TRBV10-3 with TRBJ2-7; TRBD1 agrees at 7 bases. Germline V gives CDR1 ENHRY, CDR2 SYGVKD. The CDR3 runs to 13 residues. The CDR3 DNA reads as TGTGCCCTCAGTGGACAGGTTGGTTACGAGCAGTACTTC. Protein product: CALSGQVGYEQYF.

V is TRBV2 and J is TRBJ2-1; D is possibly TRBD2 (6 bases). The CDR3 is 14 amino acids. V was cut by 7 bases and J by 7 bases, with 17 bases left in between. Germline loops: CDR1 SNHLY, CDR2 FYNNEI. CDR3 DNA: TGTGCCAGCACCGAGGCGGGGTCTTGGAATGAGCAGTTCTTC. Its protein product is CASTEAGSWNEQFF.

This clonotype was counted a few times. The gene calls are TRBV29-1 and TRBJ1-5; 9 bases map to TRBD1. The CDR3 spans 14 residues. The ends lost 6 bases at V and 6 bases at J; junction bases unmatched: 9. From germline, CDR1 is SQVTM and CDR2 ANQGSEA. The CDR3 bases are TGCAGCGTCGCGGACAGGGGAGTCGGTCAGCCCCAGCATTTT. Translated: CSVADRGVGQPQHF.

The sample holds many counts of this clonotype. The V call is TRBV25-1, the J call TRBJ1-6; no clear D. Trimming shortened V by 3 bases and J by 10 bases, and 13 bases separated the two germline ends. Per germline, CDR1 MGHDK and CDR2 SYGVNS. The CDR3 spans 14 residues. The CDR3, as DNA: TGTGCCAGCAGTGATTCTGGGGTATCATCACCCCTCCACTTT. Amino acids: CASSDSGVSSPLHF.

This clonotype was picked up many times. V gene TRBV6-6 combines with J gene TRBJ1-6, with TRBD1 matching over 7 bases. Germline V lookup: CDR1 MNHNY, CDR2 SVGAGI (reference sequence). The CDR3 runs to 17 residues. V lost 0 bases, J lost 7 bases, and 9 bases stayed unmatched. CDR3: CASSYSLPGTENSPLHF. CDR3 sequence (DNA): TGTGCCAGCAGTTACTCGTTGCCAGGGACAGAGAATTCACCCCTCCACTTT.

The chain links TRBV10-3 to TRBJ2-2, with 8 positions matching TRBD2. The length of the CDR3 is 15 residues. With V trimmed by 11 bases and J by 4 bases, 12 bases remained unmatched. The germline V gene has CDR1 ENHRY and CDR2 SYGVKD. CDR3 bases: TGTGCCGCCAGGACTAGCCCCTCTTCCACCGGGGAGCTGTTTTTT. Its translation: CAARTSPSSTGELFF.

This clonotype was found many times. CDR3 sequence reads: CASSQHSGLARDTQYF. CDR3 sequence (DNA): TGTGCCAGCAGCCAACACTCGGGGCTAGCAAGAGATACGCAGTATTTT. The chain carries TRBV28 and TRBJ2-3; the D gene could be TRBD1 or TRBD2 (5 bases each). The CDR3 sequence is 16 residues long. Germline V gene sequence: CDR1 MDHEN, CDR2 SYDVKM. The V end was cut by 6 bases, the J end by 5 bases, with 21 bases between.

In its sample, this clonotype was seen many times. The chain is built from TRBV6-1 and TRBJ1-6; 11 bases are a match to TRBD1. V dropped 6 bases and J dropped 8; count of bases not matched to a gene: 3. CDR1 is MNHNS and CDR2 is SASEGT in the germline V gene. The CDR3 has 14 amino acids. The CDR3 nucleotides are TGTGCCAGCAGCTGGACAGGGGGCGATTCACCCCTCCACTTT. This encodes CASSWTGGDSPLHF.

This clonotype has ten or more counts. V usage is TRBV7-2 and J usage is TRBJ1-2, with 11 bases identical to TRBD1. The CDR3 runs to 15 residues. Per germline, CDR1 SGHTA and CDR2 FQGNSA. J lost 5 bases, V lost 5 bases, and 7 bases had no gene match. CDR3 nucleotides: TGTGCCAGCAGCCGCCGGACAGGGGGCGTATATGGCTACACCTTC. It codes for CASSRRTGGVYGYTF.

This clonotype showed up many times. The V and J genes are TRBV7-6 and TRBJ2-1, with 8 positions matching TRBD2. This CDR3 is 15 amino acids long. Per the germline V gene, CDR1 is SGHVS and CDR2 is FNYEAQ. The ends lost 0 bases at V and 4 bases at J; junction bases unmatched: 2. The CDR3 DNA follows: TGTGCCAGCAGCTTAGCGCCTAGCGGGTACAATGAGCAGTTCTTC. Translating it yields CASSLAPSGYNEQFF.

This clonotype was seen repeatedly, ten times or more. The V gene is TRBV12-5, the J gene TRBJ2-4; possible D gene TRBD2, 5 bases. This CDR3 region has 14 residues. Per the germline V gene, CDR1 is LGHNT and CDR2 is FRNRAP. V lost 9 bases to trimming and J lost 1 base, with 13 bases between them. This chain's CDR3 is CASNNSGAKNIQYF. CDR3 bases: TGTGCTAGCAATAACTCGGGGGCCAAAAACATTCAGTACTTC. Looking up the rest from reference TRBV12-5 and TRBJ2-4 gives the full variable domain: DARVTQTPRHKVTEMGQEVTMRCQPILGHNTVFWYRQTMMQGLELLAYFRNRAPLDDSGMPKDRFSAEMPDATLATLKIQPSEPRDSAVYFCASNNSGAKNIQYFGAGTRLSVL.

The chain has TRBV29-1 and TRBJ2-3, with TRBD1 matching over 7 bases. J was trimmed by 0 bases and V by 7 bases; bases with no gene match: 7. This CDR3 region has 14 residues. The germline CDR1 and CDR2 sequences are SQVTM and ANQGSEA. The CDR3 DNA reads TGCAGCGCCCAACAGGGGTCTAGCACAGATACGCAGTATTTT. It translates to CSAQQGSSTDTQYF.